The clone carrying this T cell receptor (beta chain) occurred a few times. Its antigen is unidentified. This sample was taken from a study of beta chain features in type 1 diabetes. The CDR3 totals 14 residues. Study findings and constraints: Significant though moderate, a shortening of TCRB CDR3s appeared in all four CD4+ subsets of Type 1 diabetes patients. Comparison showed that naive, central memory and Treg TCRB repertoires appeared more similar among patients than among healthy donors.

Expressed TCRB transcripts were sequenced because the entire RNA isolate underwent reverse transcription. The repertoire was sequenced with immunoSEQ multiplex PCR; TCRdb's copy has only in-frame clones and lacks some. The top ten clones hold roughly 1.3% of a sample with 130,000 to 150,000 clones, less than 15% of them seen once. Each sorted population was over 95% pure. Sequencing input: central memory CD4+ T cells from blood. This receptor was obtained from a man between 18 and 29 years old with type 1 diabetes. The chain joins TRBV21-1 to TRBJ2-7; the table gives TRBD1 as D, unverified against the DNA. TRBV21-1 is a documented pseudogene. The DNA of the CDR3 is TGTGCCAGCAGCATAAGGGACAGGTCCTACGAGCAGTACTTC. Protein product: CASSIRDRSYEQYF.